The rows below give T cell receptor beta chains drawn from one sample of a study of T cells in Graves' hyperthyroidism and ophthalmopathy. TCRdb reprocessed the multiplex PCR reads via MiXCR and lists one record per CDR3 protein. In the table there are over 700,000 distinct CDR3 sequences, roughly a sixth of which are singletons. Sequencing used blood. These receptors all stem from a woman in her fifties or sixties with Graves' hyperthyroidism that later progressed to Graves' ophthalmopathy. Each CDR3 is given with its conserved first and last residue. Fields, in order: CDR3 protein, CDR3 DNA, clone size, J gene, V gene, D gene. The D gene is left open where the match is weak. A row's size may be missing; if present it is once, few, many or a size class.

CDR3 protein: CSAPRRGKLFF; CDR3 DNA: TGCAGTGCTCCTCGGAGGGGAAAACTGTTTTTT; clone size: .; J gene: TRBJ1-4; V gene: TRBV20-1; D gene: .
CDR3 protein: CASSQDLPTDTQYF; CDR3 DNA: TGTGCCAGCAGCCAAGATTTACCGACAGATACGCAGTATTTT; clone size: many; J gene: TRBJ2-3; V gene: TRBV3-1; D gene: .
CDR3 protein: CSARDTGANVLTF; CDR3 DNA: TGCAGTGCTAGAGATACTGGGGCCAACGTCCTGACTTTC; clone size: few; J gene: TRBJ2-6; V gene: TRBV20-1; D gene: .
CDR3 protein: CASTQGGAALDNYGYTF; CDR3 DNA: TGTGCCAGCACCCAAGGAGGGGCGGCCCTGGATAACTATGGCTACACCTTC; clone size: .; J gene: TRBJ1-2; V gene: TRBV6-2/TRBV6-3; D gene: .
CDR3 protein: CASSQTATYAEAFF; CDR3 DNA: TGTGCCAGCAGCCAGACAGCTACTTACGCTGAAGCTTTCTTT; clone size: .; J gene: TRBJ1-1; V gene: TRBV14; D gene: .
CDR3 protein: CSAGLGGETQYF; CDR3 DNA: TGCAGTGCTGGACTGGGGGGGGAGACCCAGTACTTC; clone size: .; J gene: TRBJ2-5; V gene: TRBV20-1; D gene: TRBD2
CDR3 protein: CASSQGAGAFYNEQFF; CDR3 DNA: TGTGCCAGCAGCCAAGGGGCGGGGGCCTTCTACAATGAGCAGTTCTTC; clone size: .; J gene: TRBJ2-1; V gene: TRBV3-1; D gene: .
CDR3 protein: CASSEAVWMTDPYGYTF; CDR3 DNA: TGTGCCAGCAGTGAAGCGGTTTGGATGACTGATCCCTATGGCTACACCTTC; clone size: .; J gene: TRBJ1-2; V gene: TRBV6-1; D gene: .
CDR3 protein: CASSPRVSGKETQYF; CDR3 DNA: TGTGCCAGCAGCCCCCGGGTCAGCGGAAAAGAGACCCAGTACTTC; clone size: many; J gene: TRBJ2-5; V gene: TRBV3-1; D gene: .
CDR3 protein: CASSFKTDGEAFF; CDR3 DNA: TGTGCCAGCAGTTTTAAAACAGATGGTGAAGCTTTCTTT; clone size: many; J gene: TRBJ1-1; V gene: TRBV27; D gene: .
CDR3 protein: CASSQAGGPAAEQFF; CDR3 DNA: TGCGCCAGCAGCCAAGCCGGGGGGCCCGCCGCTGAGCAGTTCTTC; clone size: .; J gene: TRBJ2-1; V gene: TRBV4-1; D gene: .
CDR3 protein: CASSQDPGVLGYTF; CDR3 DNA: TGTGCCAGCAGCCAAGATCCAGGAGTGCTTGGCTACACCTTC; clone size: few; J gene: TRBJ1-2; V gene: TRBV4-2; D gene: .
CDR3 protein: CAGSPGQGFTDTQYF; CDR3 DNA: TGTGCCGGCAGCCCGGGACAGGGATTCACAGATACGCAGTATTTT; clone size: .; J gene: TRBJ2-3; V gene: TRBV7-2; D gene: TRBD1
CDR3 protein: CASSQTDGLGTQYF; CDR3 DNA: TGTGCCAGCAGCCAAACGGACGGACTCGGGACCCAGTACTTC; clone size: few; J gene: TRBJ2-5; V gene: TRBV14; D gene: .
CDR3 protein: CASSSGTLREYF; CDR3 DNA: TGTGCCAGCAGTTCGGGGACCCTACGTGAGTACTTC; clone size: .; J gene: TRBJ2-7; V gene: TRBV27; D gene: .
CDR3 protein: CASSQAEAAYEQYF; CDR3 DNA: TGTGCCAGCAGCCAAGCGGAGGCGGCCTACGAGCAGTACTTC; clone size: .; J gene: TRBJ2-7; V gene: TRBV3-1; D gene: .
CDR3 protein: CASSRETGGVYTYEQYF; CDR3 DNA: TGTGCCAGCAGCCGAGAGACAGGGGGCGTATACACCTACGAGCAGTACTTC; clone size: .; J gene: TRBJ2-7; V gene: TRBV3-1; D gene: TRBD1
CDR3 protein: CASSLDWSSSTDTQYF; CDR3 DNA: TGTGCCAGCAGCTTAGATTGGAGTTCTAGCACAGATACGCAGTATTTT; clone size: many; J gene: TRBJ2-3; V gene: TRBV7-8; D gene: .
CDR3 protein: CASSAPGQGSEAFF; CDR3 DNA: TGTGCCAGTAGCGCCCCGGGACAGGGTTCTGAAGCTTTCTTT; clone size: once; J gene: TRBJ1-1; V gene: TRBV19; D gene: TRBD1
CDR3 protein: CASSQDSGAIETQYF; CDR3 DNA: TGTGCCAGCAGCCAAGATTCGGGGGCTATTGAGACCCAGTACTTC; clone size: few; J gene: TRBJ2-5; V gene: TRBV3-1; D gene: .
CDR3 protein: CASSLGGVNNEQFF; CDR3 DNA: TGTGCCAGCAGCTTAGGGGGGGTCAACAATGAGCAGTTCTTC; clone size: .; J gene: TRBJ2-1; V gene: TRBV7-6; D gene: .
CDR3 protein: CAWLSGNTIYF; CDR3 DNA: TGTGCCTGGCTCTCTGGAAACACCATATATTTT; clone size: few; J gene: TRBJ1-3; V gene: TRBV30; D gene: .
CDR3 protein: CATGDLVQETQYF; CDR3 DNA: TGTGCCACGGGGGATCTGGTCCAAGAGACCCAGTACTTC; clone size: few; J gene: TRBJ2-5; V gene: TRBV6-1; D gene: .